The clone carrying this T cell receptor beta chain has only one observation. The length of the CDR3 is 15 residues. The J segment lost 4 bases and the V segment lost 3 bases, leaving 2 bases of the junction unmatched. Germline values: CDR1 SGHVS, CDR2 FNYEAQ. The data belong to a study of STAT5B mutations in CD4+ large granular lymphocyte leukemia. TCRdb keeps only in-frame clones here, not all; method: immunoSEQ multiplex PCR. The sample lists under 35,000 clones, 65% to 70% occurring once. Source material: CD4+ T cells from blood buffy coats. This receptor was taken from a human donor in good health. The chain carries TRBV7-6 and TRBJ2-1, with TRBD2 identical over 11 bases. For the CDR3, the DNA is TGTGCCAGCAGCTTGGGACTAGCGGAGTACAATGAGCAGTTCTTC. Translated, it gives CASSLGLAEYNEQFF.